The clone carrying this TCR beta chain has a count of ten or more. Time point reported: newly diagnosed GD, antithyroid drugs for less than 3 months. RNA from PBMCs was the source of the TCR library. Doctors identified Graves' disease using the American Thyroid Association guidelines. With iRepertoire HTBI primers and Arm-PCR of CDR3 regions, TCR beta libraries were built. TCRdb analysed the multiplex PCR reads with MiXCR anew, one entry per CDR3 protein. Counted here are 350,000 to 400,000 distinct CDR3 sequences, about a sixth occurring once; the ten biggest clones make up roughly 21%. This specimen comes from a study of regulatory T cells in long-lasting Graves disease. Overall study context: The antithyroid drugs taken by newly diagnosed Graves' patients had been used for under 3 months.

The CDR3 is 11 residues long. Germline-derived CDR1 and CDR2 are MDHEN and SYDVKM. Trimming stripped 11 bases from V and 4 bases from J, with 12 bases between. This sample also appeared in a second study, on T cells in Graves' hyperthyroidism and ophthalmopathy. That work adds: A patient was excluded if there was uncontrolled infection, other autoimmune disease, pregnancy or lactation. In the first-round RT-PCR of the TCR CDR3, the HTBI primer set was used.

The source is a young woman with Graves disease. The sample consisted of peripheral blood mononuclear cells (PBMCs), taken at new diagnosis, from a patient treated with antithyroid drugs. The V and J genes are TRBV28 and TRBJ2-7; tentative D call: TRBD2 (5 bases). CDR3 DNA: TGTGCCTCCCGTACGGGGTACGAGCAGTACTTC. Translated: CASRTGYEQYF.